The 28 T cell receptor beta chains given below trace back to one sample, sequenced in a study of PD-L1 blockade in urothelial cancer. Generated by immunoSEQ multiplex PCR, the TCRdb table keeps only in-frame clones and is missing some. The sample records 30,000 or so clones, around 80% being singletons. Sequenced here: PBMCs, sampled around atezolizumab (anti-PD-L1) treatment. These receptors all stem from a man aged 55 to 70 with urothelial cancer.

J is TRBJ2-5 and V is TRBV14; TRBD1 matches at 7 bases. CDR1 is SGHDN, CDR2 FVKESK, per germline. The V segment lost 5 bases and the J segment 5 bases; nucleotides outside the gene matches: 2. The CDR3 length is 12 residues. The CDR3 loop reads CASSDRVETQYF. CDR3 sequence (DNA): TGTGCCAGCAGCGACAGGGTTGAGACCCAGTACTTC. The complete variable domain, with remaining parts taken from reference TRBV14 and TRBJ2-5, reads EAGVTQFPSHSVIEKGQTVTLRCDPISGHDNLYWYRRVMGKEIKFLLHFVKESKQDESGMPNNRFLAERTGGTYSTLKVQPAELEDSGVYFCASSDRVETQYFGPGTRLLVL.

This chain connects TRBV4-1 to TRBJ1-3; D remains ambiguous. There are 15 residues in the CDR3. The V and J ends lost 1 base and 7 bases respectively, with 14 bases between them. Per the germline V gene, CDR1 is MGHRA and CDR2 is YSYEKL. Here the CDR3 reads CASSQVGEGGNTIYF. The CDR3 DNA follows: TGCGCCAGCAGCCAAGTCGGGGAGGGTGGGAACACCATATATTTT.

The rearrangement joins TRBV6-1 to TRBJ2-7; no reliable D call. This CDR3 is built from 11 residues. Germline V CDR1 and CDR2: MNHNS, SASEGT. V lost 6 bases and J 3 bases, leaving 6 bases between the germline ends. The CDR3 DNA is TGTGCCAGCAGGGAGATCTACGAGCAGTACTTC. Amino acid sequence: CASREIYEQYF.

The rearrangement joins TRBV5-1 to TRBJ1-4; 7 positions agree with TRBD1. The V and J ends lost 4 bases and 0 bases, in that order; junction bases with no gene match: 3. The CDR3 has 15 amino acids. The germline gives CDR1 SGHRS, CDR2 YFSETQ. The CDR3 coding sequence is TGCGCCAGCAGCCAAGACAGGGCAACTAATGAAAAACTGTTTTTT. Protein product: CASSQDRATNEKLFF.

The rearrangement uses TRBV5-1 and TRBJ1-1; D may be TRBD1 (6 bases). This CDR3 is built from 15 residues. Germline V gene lookup returns CDR1 SGHRS and CDR2 YFSETQ. V dropped 3 bases and J dropped 6 bases, with 18 bases sitting between them. The CDR3 DNA reads TGCGCCAGCAGCTCAACGCCGGGACACACAGCTGAAGCTTTCTTT. Translated: CASSSTPGHTAEAFF.

V and J are TRBV5-1 and TRBJ2-2; 7 bases align to TRBD1. The CDR3 loop spans 14 amino acids. In germline, CDR1 is SGHRS, CDR2 YFSETQ. J lost 4 bases, V lost 2 bases, and 2 bases had no gene match. CDR3 DNA sequence: TGCGCCAGCAGCTTTGACAGGGCCACCGGGGAGCTGTTTTTT. Translated, it gives CASSFDRATGELFF.

This sequence joins TRBV18 and TRBJ1-2; 7 bases fit TRBD1. V lost 2 bases, J lost 8 bases, and 8 bases stayed unmatched. Germline assignment: CDR1 KGHSH and CDR2 LQKENI. The CDR3 runs to 14 residues. CDR3 in amino acids: CASSPDRASSGYTF. The CDR3 DNA follows: TGTGCCAGCTCACCAGACAGGGCATCCTCGGGCTACACCTTC.

This clone showed up just a few times. The chain uses TRBV30 and TRBJ1-1; TRBD1 matches at 7 bases. This CDR3 comprises 14 residues. Trimming at V came to 4 bases and at J to 6 bases, leaving 11 bases not matched to a gene. Germline V gene data show CDR1 as GTSNPN and CDR2 as SVGIG (reference sequence). Here the CDR3 reads CAWTGGWLGAEAFF. The CDR3 DNA follows: TGTGCCTGGACAGGGGGGTGGCTGGGTGCTGAAGCTTTCTTT.

The chain recombines TRBV30 with TRBJ2-1, with 12 bases that match TRBD2. The V gene end was trimmed by 3 bases and the J gene end by 3 bases; junction bases not matched to a gene: 3. There are 15 residues in the CDR3. The germline V gene has CDR1 GTSNPN and CDR2 SVGIG (reference sequence). The CDR3 nucleotides read TGTGCCTGGAGCGCGGGACTAGCGGGCTACAATGAGCAGTTCTTC. Encoded protein: CAWSAGLAGYNEQFF.

The chain recombines TRBV7-8 with TRBJ1-1, with 7 bases fitting TRBD1. The CDR3 has 15 residues. The germline V gene has CDR1 SGHVS and CDR2 FQNEAQ. V was clipped by 4 bases and J by 0 bases; unmatched bases: 5. CDR3 bases: TGTGCCAGCAGCTCGACAGGGATCTTGAACACTGAAGCTTTCTTT. This sequence encodes CASSSTGILNTEAFF.

The CDR3 spells CASGGTGVGETQYF. The CDR3 DNA is TGCGCCAGCGGGGGGACAGGGGTGGGGGAGACCCAGTACTTC. The chain carries TRBV5-1 and TRBJ2-5, with TRBD1 identical over 10 bases. V shed 7 bases and J 5 bases; nucleotides not matched to a gene: 8. CDR3 length: 14 residues. Germline CDR1 is SGHRS and CDR2 is YFSETQ.

The J gene is TRBJ1-2, the V gene TRBV6-5; D unresolved. V was clipped by 0 bases and J by 7 bases, with 9 bases between them. The CDR3 runs 13 residues. From germline, CDR1 is MNHEY and CDR2 SVGAGI. CDR3 sequence: CASSYSGDGGYTF. The CDR3 coding sequence is TGTGCCAGCAGTTACTCGGGAGATGGTGGCTACACCTTC.

The J gene is TRBJ2-1, the V gene TRBV30; 7 positions match TRBD2. The CDR3 runs 17 residues. Germline V gene lookup returns CDR1 GTSNPN and CDR2 SVGIG (reference sequence). V shed 5 bases, J shed 1 base, and the junction held 14 bases outside the gene matches. CDR3 residues: CAWVRLAAYESYNEQFF. CDR3 sequence (DNA): TGTGCCTGGGTCCGGCTAGCGGCGTATGAGTCCTACAATGAGCAGTTCTTC.

J is TRBJ2-3 and V is TRBV5-1; 11 nucleotides align to TRBD2. CDR3 size: 17 residues. The germline V gene encodes CDR1 SGHRS and CDR2 YFSETQ. V shed 0 bases and J 5 bases; nucleotides not matched to a gene: 8. CDR3: CASSLVLAGGGGDTQYF. CDR3 in DNA: TGCGCCAGCAGCTTGGTCCTAGCGGGAGGTGGTGGAGATACGCAGTATTTT.

This clone was observed a single time. The chain is built from TRBV9 and TRBJ2-5, with TRBD1 identical over 10 bases. The CDR3 spans 14 residues. Trimming cost V 2 bases and J 4 bases; bases outside gene matches: 2. Per germline, CDR1 SGDLS and CDR2 YYNGEE. CDR3 in amino acids: CASSVDRGPETQYF. The DNA of the CDR3 is TGTGCCAGCAGCGTCGACAGGGGGCCAGAGACCCAGTACTTC.

The J gene is TRBJ2-3, the V gene TRBV5-4; 9 bases line up with TRBD1. V lost 6 bases, J lost 5 bases, and 10 bases stayed unmatched. The CDR3 covers 15 residues. The germline V gene encodes CDR1 SGHNT and CDR2 YYREEE (reference sequence). The CDR3 sequence is CASNSPGTGIDTQYF. The CDR3 DNA is TGTGCCAGCAACTCACCCGGGACAGGGATAGATACGCAGTATTTT.

V gene TRBV7-9 combines with J gene TRBJ1-4; D is unclear. This CDR3 spans 14 amino acids. CDR1 is SEHNR and CDR2 is FQNEAQ in the germline V gene (reference sequence). V was pared by 8 bases and J by 4 bases, with 14 bases between. The DNA for the CDR3 is TGTGCCAGCGCCTTTGGGCGGGGTAATGAAAAACTGTTTTTT. This sequence encodes CASAFGRGNEKLFF. The full variable domain, rest sourced from reference TRBV7-9 and TRBJ1-4, is DTGVSQNPRHKITKRGQNVTFRCDPISEHNRLYWYRQTLGQGPEFLTYFQNEAQLEKSRLLSDRFSAERPKGSFSTLEIQRTEQGDSAMYLCASAFGRGNEKLFFGSGTQLSVL.

This chain joins TRBV6-4 and TRBJ1-1, with 12 positions matching TRBD1. The CDR3 runs to 15 residues. CDR1 and CDR2 (germline): MRHNA, SNTAGT. Trimming took 6 bases from V and 7 from J; bases not matched to a gene: 9. CDR3 in amino acids: CASRQEGTGGLEAFF. The CDR3 region has the DNA TGTGCCAGCAGGCAAGAGGGGACAGGGGGCCTTGAAGCTTTCTTT.

This clone was detected once. CDR3 nucleotides: TGTGCCAGCAAATTGACTAGCGGGAGGGTAAAGACCCAGTACTTC. This codes for CASKLTSGRVKTQYF. J is TRBJ2-5 and V is TRBV27; 14 bases map to TRBD2. V lost 7 bases and J lost 6; bases outside the gene matches: 7. The CDR3 extends over 15 amino acids. The germline V gene encodes CDR1 MNHEY and CDR2 SMNVEV (reference sequence).

The rearrangement uses TRBV9 and TRBJ1-2; possibly TRBD1 for D (6 bases). The length of the CDR3 is 12 residues. Germline V CDR1 and CDR2: SGDLS, YYNGEE. Between the trimmed V and J ends, which lost 3 bases and 12 bases, there was a span of 15 bases. CDR3 in amino acids: CASSAGQSFNTF. The CDR3 bases are TGTGCCAGCAGCGCCGGACAGTCCTTTAACACCTTC.

J is TRBJ1-1 and V is TRBV10-3; D unresolved. Germline CDR1 reads ENHRY; CDR2 reads SYGVKD. Trimming shortened V by 4 bases and J by 1 base, and 10 bases separated the two germline ends. The CDR3 totals 14 residues. CDR3 residues: CAISGGRGNTEAFF. In nucleotides, the CDR3 is TGTGCCATCAGTGGCGGTCGGGGGAACACTGAAGCTTTCTTT.

The V gene is TRBV5-1, the J gene TRBJ2-1; 11 bases match TRBD2. CDR1 SGHRS and CDR2 YFSETQ come from the germline V gene. V trimming: 2 bases; J trimming: 9 bases; junction bases outside the gene matches: 7. The CDR3 loop spans 15 amino acids. The CDR3 loop is CASSFPSGGPSEQFF. CDR3 sequence (DNA): TGCGCCAGCAGCTTCCCTAGCGGGGGGCCGAGTGAGCAGTTCTTC.

The chain has TRBV27 and TRBJ1-2; TRBD1 matches at 7 bases. Per germline, CDR1 MNHEY and CDR2 SMNVEV (reference sequence). The V and J ends lost 5 bases and 4 bases, in that order; junction bases with no gene match: 1. The CDR3 is 12 amino acids. The CDR3 sequence is CASSNRGYGYTF. CDR3 bases: TGTGCCAGCAGTAACAGGGGCTATGGCTACACCTTC.

This clone was found once. The chain links TRBV5-5 to TRBJ2-1; D gene unclear. The CDR3 runs 13 residues. The V gene lost 1 base and the J gene lost 4 bases, with 6 bases spanning the gap. Per germline, CDR1 SGHKS and CDR2 YYEKEE (reference sequence). The CDR3 region is CASSLNSYNEQFF. As DNA, the CDR3 is TGTGCCAGCAGCTTGAACAGTTACAATGAGCAGTTCTTC.

The chain is built from TRBV9 and TRBJ2-1, with TRBD1 as a possible D gene (7 bases). CDR3 length: 17 amino acids. V gave up 4 bases and J gave up 0 bases, with 17 bases separating them. In germline, CDR1 is SGDLS, CDR2 YYNGEE. The DNA of the CDR3 is TGTGCCAGCAGCTACCAGGGGGGCTCGGGCTCCTACAATGAGCAGTTCTTC. It encodes CASSYQGGSGSYNEQFF.

CDR3 region: CAYKGRGKNIQYF. The CDR3 DNA follows: TGTGCCTACAAGGGGCGAGGCAAAAACATTCAGTACTTC. V usage is TRBV30 and J usage is TRBJ2-4, with a tentative D call TRBD1 (5 bases). The CDR3 extends over 13 amino acids. Germline-derived CDR1 and CDR2 are GTSNPN and SVGIG (reference sequence). Trimming removed 7 bases at V and 3 bases at J, with 13 bases between. Full variable domain (outside the CDR3, taken from reference TRBV30 and TRBJ2-4): SQTIHQWPATLVQPVGSPLSLECTVEGTSNPNLYWYRQAAGRGLQLLFYSVGIGQISSEVPQNLSASRPQDRQFILSSKKLLLSDSGFYLCAYKGRGKNIQYFGAGTRLSVL.

V and J are TRBV7-2 and TRBJ1-2; tentatively, D is TRBD1 (5 bases). In germline, CDR1 is SGHTA, CDR2 FQGNSA. V shed 2 bases and J shed 7 bases, with 17 bases lying between them. CDR3 length: 15 amino acids. The CDR3 region has the DNA TGTGCCAGCAGCTTATATATCGGGGGTGATAGTGGCTACACCTTC. This encodes CASSLYIGGDSGYTF. The variable domain in full, completed from reference TRBV7-2 and TRBJ1-2, reads GAGVSQSPSNKVTEKGKDVELRCDPISGHTALYWYRQSLGQGLEFLIYFQGNSAPDKSGLPSDRFSAERTGGSVSTLTIQRTQQEDSAVYLCASSLYIGGDSGYTFGSGTRLTVV.

This clone was seen only once. The chain couples TRBV11-2 to TRBJ2-5, with a weak D call TRBD1 (7 bases). This CDR3 region has 13 residues. Germline loops: CDR1 SGHAT, CDR2 FQNNGV. The V and J ends lost 3 bases and 5 bases respectively, with 10 bases between them. This chain's CDR3 is CASSFSGGETQYF. The CDR3 nucleotides read TGTGCCAGCAGCTTTTCAGGGGGGGAGACCCAGTACTTC.